These T cell receptor beta chains were read from a single sample in a study of high-grade serous ovarian cancer treatment subgroups. Repertoires were generated with immunoSEQ multiplex PCR, while TCRdb's copy carries only in-frame clones and drops some. In the table there are thousands of clones, about 78% of which are singletons. Sample: tumor tissue. These TCRs come from a human donor with high-grade serous ovarian cancer. CDR3s include the opening cysteine and the closing phenylalanine or tryptophan. Each record gives: V gene, J gene, clone size, D gene, CDR3 DNA, CDR3 protein. A D gene is named only where the DNA matches it firmly. A clone size is listed for some rows: how often the clone was seen (once, few, many), or a class if it is expanded.

>TRBV5-1|TRBJ2-6|.|.
TGCGCCAGCAGCAAGGAGGCTGGGGCCAACGTCCTGACTTTC
CASSKEAGANVLTF
>TRBV12-5|TRBJ1-1|.|.
TGTGCTAGTGGTTTGGTATCTGTCGGGAACACTGAAGCTTTCTTT
CASGLVSVGNTEAFF
>TRBV6-5|TRBJ1-4|.|.
TGTGCCACTCTCCGGGGCGCCACGAATGAAAAACTGTTTTTT
CATLRGATNEKLFF
>TRBV9|TRBJ2-7|.|.
TGTGCCAGCAGCGGGGGGGACGTAGTACGCGAGCAGTACTTC
CASSGGDVVREQYF
>TRBV18|TRBJ2-7|.|TRBD1
TGTGCCAGCTCACCTCTAGGGACAGGGGGCGGGTACGAGCAGTACTTC
CASSPLGTGGGYEQYF
>TRBV5-1|TRBJ2-4|.|.
TGCGCCAGCAGGGTGGGGGGCGAAGACATTCAGTACTTC
CASRVGGEDIQYF
>TRBV18|TRBJ1-3|.|.
TGTGCCAGCTCACCAGCTACGGACAGCTCTGGAAACACCATATATTTT
CASSPATDSSGNTIYF
>TRBV30|TRBJ1-1|few|.
TGTGCCTGGGGAGGACTCGTGAACACTGAAGCTTTCTTT
CAWGGLVNTEAFF
>TRBV6-6|TRBJ2-5|.|TRBD2
TGTGCCAGCAGTTCCCCGGGAGGGGCGGGAGAGACCCAGTACTTC
CASSSPGGAGETQYF
>TRBV11-2|TRBJ1-1|.|TRBD1
TGTGCCAGCAGCTCTTACAGGGGGCTGGTTGAAGCTTTCTTT
CASSSYRGLVEAFF